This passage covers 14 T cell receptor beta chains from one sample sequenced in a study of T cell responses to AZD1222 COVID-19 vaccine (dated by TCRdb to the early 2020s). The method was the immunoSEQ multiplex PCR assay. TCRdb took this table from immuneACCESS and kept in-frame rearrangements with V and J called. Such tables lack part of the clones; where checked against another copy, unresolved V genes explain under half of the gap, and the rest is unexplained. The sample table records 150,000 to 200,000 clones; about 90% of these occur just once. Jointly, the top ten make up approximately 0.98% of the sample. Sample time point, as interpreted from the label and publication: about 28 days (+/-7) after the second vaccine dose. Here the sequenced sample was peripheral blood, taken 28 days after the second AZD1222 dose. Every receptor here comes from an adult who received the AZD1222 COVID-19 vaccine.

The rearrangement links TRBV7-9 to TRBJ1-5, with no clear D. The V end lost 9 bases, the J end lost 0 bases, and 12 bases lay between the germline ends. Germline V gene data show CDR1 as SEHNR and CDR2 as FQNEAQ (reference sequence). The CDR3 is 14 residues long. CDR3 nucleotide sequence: TGTGCCAGTGGGCGGTCCTTTAGCAATCAGCCCCAGCATTTT. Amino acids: CASGRSFSNQPQHF. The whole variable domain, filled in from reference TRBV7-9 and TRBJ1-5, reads DTGVSQNPRHKITKRGQNVTFRCDPISEHNRLYWYRQTLGQGPEFLTYFQNEAQLEKSRLLSDRFSAERPKGSFSTLEIQRTEQGDSAMYLCASGRSFSNQPQHFGDGTRLSIL.

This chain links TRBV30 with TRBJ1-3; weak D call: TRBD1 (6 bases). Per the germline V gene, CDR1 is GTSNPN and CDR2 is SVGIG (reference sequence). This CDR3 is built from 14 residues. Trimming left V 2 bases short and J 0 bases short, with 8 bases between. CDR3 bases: TGTGCCTGGAGTAAAGGGGGCTCTGGAAACACCATATATTTT. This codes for CAWSKGGSGNTIYF.

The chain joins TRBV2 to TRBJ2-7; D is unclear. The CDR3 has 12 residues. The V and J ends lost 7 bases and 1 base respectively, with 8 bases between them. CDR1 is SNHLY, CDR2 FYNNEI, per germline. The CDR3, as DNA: TGTGCCAGCACCTGGCAGTCCTACGAGCAGTACTTC. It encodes CASTWQSYEQYF.

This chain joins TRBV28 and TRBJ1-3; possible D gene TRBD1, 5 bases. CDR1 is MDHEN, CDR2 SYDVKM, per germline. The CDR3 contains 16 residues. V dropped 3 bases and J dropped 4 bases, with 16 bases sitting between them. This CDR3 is CASSFPLTGSGNTIYF. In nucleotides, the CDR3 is TGTGCCAGCAGTTTCCCTCTCACAGGCTCGGGAAACACCATATATTTT.

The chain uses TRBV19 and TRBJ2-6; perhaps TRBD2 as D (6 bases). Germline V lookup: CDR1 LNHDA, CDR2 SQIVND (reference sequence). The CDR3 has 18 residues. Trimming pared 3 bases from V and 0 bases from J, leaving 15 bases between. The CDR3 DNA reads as TGTGCCAGTAGTATTCTAGGGAGGTCGGGCTCTGGGGCCAACGTCCTGACTTTC. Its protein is CASSILGRSGSGANVLTF.

Here the CDR3 reads CASSTDRVGYVGTEAFF. The DNA of the CDR3 is TGTGCCAGCAGCACGGACAGGGTTGGGTATGTTGGCACTGAAGCTTTCTTT. The V gene is TRBV7-8, the J gene TRBJ1-1, with 8 bases matching TRBD1. The V gene end was trimmed by 5 bases and the J gene end by 4 bases; junction bases not matched to a gene: 15. Germline V gene data show CDR1 as SGHVS and CDR2 as FQNEAQ. The CDR3 totals 17 residues.

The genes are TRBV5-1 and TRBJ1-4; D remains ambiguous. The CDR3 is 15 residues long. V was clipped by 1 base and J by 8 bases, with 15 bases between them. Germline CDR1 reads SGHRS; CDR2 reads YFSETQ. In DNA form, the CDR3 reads TGCGCCAGCAGCTTGTCGGGGAACCAGAACGAAAAACTGTTTTTT. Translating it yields CASSLSGNQNEKLFF.

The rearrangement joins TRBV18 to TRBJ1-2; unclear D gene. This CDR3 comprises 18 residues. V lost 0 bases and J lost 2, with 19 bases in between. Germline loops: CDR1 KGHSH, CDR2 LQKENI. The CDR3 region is CASSPPLGEGRRNYGYTF. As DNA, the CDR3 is TGTGCCAGCTCACCACCTTTAGGTGAAGGGAGGAGAAACTATGGCTACACCTTC.

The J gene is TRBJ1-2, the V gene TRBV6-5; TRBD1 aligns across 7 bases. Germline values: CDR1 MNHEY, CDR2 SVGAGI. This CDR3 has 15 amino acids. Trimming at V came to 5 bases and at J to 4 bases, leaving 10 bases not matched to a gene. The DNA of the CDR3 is TGTGCCAGCAGTAACCCGGGACAGCCACCCTATGGCTACACCTTC. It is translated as CASSNPGQPPYGYTF.

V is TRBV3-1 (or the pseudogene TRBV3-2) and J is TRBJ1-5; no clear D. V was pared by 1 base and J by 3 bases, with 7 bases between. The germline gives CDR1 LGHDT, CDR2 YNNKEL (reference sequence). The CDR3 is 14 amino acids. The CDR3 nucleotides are TGTGCCAGCAGCCAAGGAACTGACAATCAGCCCCAGCATTTT. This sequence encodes CASSQGTDNQPQHF.

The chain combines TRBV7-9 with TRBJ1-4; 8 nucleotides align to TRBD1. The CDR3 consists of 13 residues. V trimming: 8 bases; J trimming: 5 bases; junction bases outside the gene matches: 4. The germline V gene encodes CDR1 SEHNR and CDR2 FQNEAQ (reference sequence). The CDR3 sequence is CASGGQVNEKLFF. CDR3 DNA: TGTGCCAGCGGGGGACAGGTAAATGAAAAACTGTTTTTT.

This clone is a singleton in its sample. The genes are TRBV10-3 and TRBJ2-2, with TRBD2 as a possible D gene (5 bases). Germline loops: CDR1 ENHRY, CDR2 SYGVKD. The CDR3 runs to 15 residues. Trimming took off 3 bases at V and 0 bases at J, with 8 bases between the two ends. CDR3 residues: CAISESGSNTGELFF. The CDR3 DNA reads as TGTGCCATCAGTGAATCGGGGTCGAACACCGGGGAGCTGTTTTTT.

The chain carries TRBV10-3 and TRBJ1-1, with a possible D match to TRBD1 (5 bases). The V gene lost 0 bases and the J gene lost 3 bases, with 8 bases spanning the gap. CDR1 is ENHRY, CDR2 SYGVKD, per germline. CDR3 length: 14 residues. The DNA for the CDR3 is TGTGCCATCAGTGAGTCGGGGGTAGACACTGAAGCTTTCTTT. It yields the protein CAISESGVDTEAFF.

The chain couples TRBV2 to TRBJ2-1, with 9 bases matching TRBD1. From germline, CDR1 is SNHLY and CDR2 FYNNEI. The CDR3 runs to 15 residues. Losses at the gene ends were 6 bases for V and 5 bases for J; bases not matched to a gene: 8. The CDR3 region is CASRLGQGGDNEQFF. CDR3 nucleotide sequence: TGTGCCAGCAGGTTGGGACAGGGAGGGGACAATGAGCAGTTCTTC.